These 22 T cell receptor beta chains originate from one sample sequenced in a study of monozygotic twins with inflammatory bowel disease. From its re-call of the 5' RACE reads, TCRdb lists each CDR3 protein once, without DNA. This specimen shows around 380,000 distinct CDR3 sequences; the ten leading clones hold 2% to 2.5%. The specimen sequenced was blood. The receptors shown here come from a human donor with ulcerative colitis or Crohn's disease, or a healthy co-twin of an affected twin (not recorded which).

The chain joins TRBV7-9 to TRBJ2-5; TCRdb's D gene call, TRBD1, goes unchecked for lack of DNA. Germline-derived CDR1 and CDR2 are SEHNR and FQNEAQ (reference sequence). The CDR3 totals 12 residues. The CDR3 sequence is CASLGPAETQYF.

The rearrangement joins TRBV20-1 to TRBJ1-2; no DNA is available, so the TRBD1 call from TCRdb remains unchecked. Germline assignment: CDR1 DFQATT and CDR2 SNEGSKA (reference sequence). CDR3 length equals 13 residues. The CDR3 region is CSYRDRGRSGYTF.

The V call is TRBV6-1, the J call TRBJ2-3; absent DNA, TCRdb's TRBD2 call cannot be checked. CDR1 and CDR2 from the germline V gene are MNHNS and SASEGT. The CDR3 sequence is 16 residues long. The CDR3 loop is CASSVGLAGGLDTQYF.

V and J are TRBV20-1 and TRBJ2-7; TCRdb lists TRBD2, though no DNA is available to test this call. This CDR3 is 13 amino acids long. CDR1 is DFQATT and CDR2 is SNEGSKA in the germline V gene (reference sequence). CDR3 sequence reads: CSARGTVTYEQYF.

This chain links TRBV14 with TRBJ1-1. Germline V gives CDR1 SGHDN, CDR2 FVKESK. The CDR3 is 18 residues long. CDR3 in amino acids: CASSQDQFLFGVRTEAFF.

The chain is built from TRBV19 and TRBJ1-5; the D gene TCRdb calls, TRBD1, cannot be checked with no DNA. This CDR3 is built from 16 residues. CDR1 and CDR2 (germline): LNHDA, SQIVND (reference sequence). The CDR3 sequence: CASGPGQALGNQPQHF.

V gene TRBV4-3 combines with J gene TRBJ2-1. The CDR3 totals 16 residues. CDR1 and CDR2 (germline): LGHNA, YSLEER. The CDR3 sequence: CASSLGWGNSYNEQFF.

The chain has TRBV20-1 and TRBJ2-4; with no DNA, the TCRdb D assignment of TRBD1 cannot be verified. This CDR3 region has 14 residues. Germline loops: CDR1 DFQATT, CDR2 SNEGSKA (reference sequence). The CDR3 reads CSVKGQEAKNIQYF.

The gene calls are TRBV20-1 and TRBJ1-6. Germline CDR1 DFQATT, CDR2 SNEGSKA (reference sequence). This CDR3 spans 13 amino acids. CDR3 sequence reads: CSASSTGGAPLHF.

The J gene is TRBJ1-2, the V gene TRBV7-9; TCRdb's assignment of TRBD1 cannot be checked, as there is no DNA. The germline V gene encodes CDR1 SEHNR and CDR2 FQNEAQ (reference sequence). The CDR3 runs to 14 residues. The CDR3 here is CASSHPGQVGGYTF. Filled out from reference TRBV7-9 and TRBJ1-2, the complete variable domain reads DTGVSQNPRHKITKRGQNVTFRCDPISEHNRLYWYRQTLGQGPEFLTYFQNEAQLEKSRLLSDRFSAERPKGSFSTLEIQRTEQGDSAMYLCASSHPGQVGGYTFGSGTRLTVV.

The rearrangement joins TRBV18 to TRBJ1-5; TCRdb reports TRBD1, a call that lacks DNA to check it against. CDR1 KGHSH and CDR2 LQKENI come from the germline V gene. The CDR3 extends over 15 amino acids. CDR3 residues: CASSPDPTGLAPQHF.

This chain connects TRBV5-1 to TRBJ2-7; as DNA is missing, the TRBD1 call by TCRdb cannot be tested. CDR1 is SGHRS, CDR2 YFSETQ, per germline. The CDR3 is 14 amino acids. CDR3 protein: CASSSSQGTYEQYF.

This chain uses TRBV3-1 with TRBJ2-7; TCRdb's D call, TRBD1, is unchecked because there is no DNA. Germline V gives CDR1 LGHDT, CDR2 YNNKEL (reference sequence). The CDR3 is 15 residues long. The CDR3 is CASSPTDRGYYEQYF.

The chain has TRBV18 and TRBJ2-7; the TRBD1 assignment by TCRdb is unverifiable without DNA. CDR1 KGHSH and CDR2 LQKENI come from the germline V gene. There are 14 residues in the CDR3. Here the CDR3 reads CASSHNRGGYEQYF.

This chain connects TRBV7-9 to TRBJ1-3. The CDR3 loop spans 15 amino acids. Per germline, CDR1 SEHNR and CDR2 FQNEAQ (reference sequence). CDR3 in amino acids: CASSLSRISGNTIYF.

The J gene is TRBJ1-1, the V gene TRBV6-1. CDR1 is MNHNS and CDR2 is SASEGT in the germline V gene. This CDR3 is built from 14 residues. The CDR3: CASSEAPWDTEAFF.

The chain carries TRBV7-2 and TRBJ2-1; TCRdb lists TRBD2, though no DNA is available to test this call. Germline CDR1 is SGHTA and CDR2 is FQGNSA. The CDR3 runs 13 residues. CDR3 residues: CASSLPSGEVQFF.

V and J are TRBV4-1 and TRBJ1-1. Germline V CDR1 and CDR2: MGHRA, YSYEKL. The CDR3 has 13 amino acids. The CDR3 loop reads CASSQLGAPGAFF.

V gene TRBV7-2 combines with J gene TRBJ2-7; there is no DNA to check the TCRdb D call of TRBD2. In germline, CDR1 is SGHTA, CDR2 FQGNSA. The CDR3 length is 15 residues. Here the CDR3 reads CASSSGAGKPEQQYF.

J is TRBJ2-3 and V is TRBV4-2; TCRdb designates TRBD2, a call that cannot be tested without DNA. This CDR3 is 17 amino acids long. Germline V gene lookup returns CDR1 LGHNA and CDR2 YNFKEQ. The CDR3 loop reads CASSQEGTSGGADTQYF.

The chain uses TRBV11-2 and TRBJ2-1; TCRdb selects TRBD1, and the lack of DNA leaves this call unchecked. CDR3 length: 15 amino acids. CDR1 SGHAT and CDR2 FQNNGV come from the germline V gene. The CDR3 here is CASTPFVGGTNEQFF.

The J gene is TRBJ1-1, the V gene TRBV29-1; there is no DNA to check the TCRdb D call of TRBD1. The germline CDR1 and CDR2 sequences are SQVTM and ANQGSEA. The CDR3 has 14 amino acids. The CDR3 here is CSTAWGGGYTEAFF.